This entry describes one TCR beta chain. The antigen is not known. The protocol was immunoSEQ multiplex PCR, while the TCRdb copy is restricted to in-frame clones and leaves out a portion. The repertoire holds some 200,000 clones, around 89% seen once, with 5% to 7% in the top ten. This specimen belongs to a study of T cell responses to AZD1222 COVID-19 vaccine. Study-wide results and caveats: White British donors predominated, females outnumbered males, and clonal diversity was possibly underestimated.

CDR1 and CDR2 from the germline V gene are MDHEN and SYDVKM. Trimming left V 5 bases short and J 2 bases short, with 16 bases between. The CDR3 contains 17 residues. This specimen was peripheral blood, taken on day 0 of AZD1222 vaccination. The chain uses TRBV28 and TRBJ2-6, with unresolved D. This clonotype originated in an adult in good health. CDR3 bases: TGTGCCAGCAGTGAGGTGGGCCCTCAGGCTGGGGCCAACGTCCTGACTTTC. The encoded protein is CASSEVGPQAGANVLTF.